This T cell receptor (beta chain) was profiled in a study of blood T cell repertoires in COVID-19. Across the whole study: Acute and convalescent COVID-19 specimens originated in the United States, Italy and Spain. From T cells, B-cell-depleted T cells, or PBMCs came the material, which was cDNA or gDNA.

V dropped 2 bases and J dropped 4 bases, with 10 bases sitting between them. The CDR3 sequence is 14 residues long. Germline loops: CDR1 SGHDT, CDR2 YYEEEE. How the authors handled the data: Researchers report that nucleated cell counts were estimated from reference gene primer amplification. Clones were read by immunoSEQ multiplex PCR, and TCRdb kept only the in-frame ones, dropping some. D and trimming come from the DNA, and the V and J calls and clone size come from that table. Here the sample spans 300,000 to 350,000 clones, about 93% being singletons. This receptor was obtained from a woman aged 25 to 45 with COVID-19, enrolled during active disease. The V gene is TRBV5-6, the J gene TRBJ1-5; no firm D call. The material sequenced was peripheral blood. The CDR3 spells CASSFRRRNQPQHF. CDR3 nucleotides: TGTGCCAGCAGCTTCCGCAGGAGGAATCAGCCCCAGCATTTT. Full variable domain (remainder filled in from reference TRBV5-6 and TRBJ1-5): DAGVTQSPTHLIKTRGQQVTLRCSPKSGHDTVSWYQQALGQGPQFIFQYYEEEERQRGNFPDRFSGHQFPNYSSELNVNALLLGDSALYLCASSFRRRNQPQHFGDGTRLSIL.